The sample holds many counts of the clone carrying this TCR beta chain. What it recognizes is unknown. Samples came from axillary lymph nodes draining the breast cancer. This sample stems from a study of breast tumors, draining lymph nodes, adjacent tissues. Study-level results: Data only fit, rather than demonstrated, lymph node origin of most tumor T cells. Findings are consistent with lymph node origin and intratumoral expansion of most tumor T cells. Tumors had less TCR diversity than lymph nodes, more than nontumor tissue. Luminal-like breast cancer showed significantly higher tumor–nontumor repertoire similarity than basal-like.

TCRdb re-called the multiplex PCR reads with MiXCR, one entry per CDR3 protein. Counted here are approximately 130,000 distinct CDR3 sequences, 20% to 25% occurring once; the ten biggest clones make up approximately 2.7%. In germline, CDR1 is SGHRS, CDR2 YFSETQ. With 0 bases removed from V and 6 bases from J, the gap between germline ends came to 14 bases. The CDR3 loop spans 15 amino acids. This receptor was identified in a female donor with breast cancer. Some clones in this sample may be carry-over from other donors' samples. Sequencing was performed on axillary lymph node tissue. The rearrangement links TRBV5-1 to TRBJ2-3; D is possibly TRBD2 (6 bases). CDR3 in DNA: TGCGCCAGCAGCTTGGTTGGGGGGAATGCGGATACGCAGTATTTT. Its protein is CASSLVGGNADTQYF.